A selection of T cell receptor beta chains follows, all from one sample in a study of cytomegalovirus exposure and HLA in healthy donors. Sequencing used immunoSEQ multiplex PCR; TCRdb keeps in-frame clones, though not all of them. This table holds 35,000 to 50,000 clones, more than 65% found once. The sample taken for sequencing was PBMCs. These receptor sequences come from a man between 50 and 59 years old in good health and CMV-seronegative. Each CDR3 is given with its conserved first and last residue. A D gene is named only where the DNA matches it firmly. Clone size is shown for a subset of rows, as once, few, many or a class of expanded clone.

TRBV2	TRBJ1-2	TRBD1	NA	TGTGCCACCACAGGGGACGCTAACTATGGCTACACCTTC	CATTGDANYGYTF
TRBV6-5	TRBJ1-1	NA	NA	TGTGCCAGCAGCCGAAACCGACAGCCAAACACTGAAGCTTTCTTT	CASSRNRQPNTEAFF
TRBV7-6	TRBJ2-1	TRBD1	once	TGTGCCAGCAGCTACTCCATTGGGACAGTCTACAATGAGCAGTTCTTC	CASSYSIGTVYNEQFF
TRBV5-1	TRBJ2-6	NA	NA	TGCGCCAGCAGCAACGACGGACTCTCTGGGGCCAACGTCCTGACTTTC	CASSNDGLSGANVLTF
TRBV5-1	TRBJ2-7	TRBD1	once	TGCGCCAGCAGCCCGGGACAGCCGCTCCACGAGCAGTACTTC	CASSPGQPLHEQYF
TRBV19	TRBJ2-2	NA	NA	TGTGCCAGTAGTCTGAAAGGGGGGAACACCGGGGAGCTGTTTTTT	CASSLKGGNTGELFF
TRBV5-6	TRBJ2-7	TRBD1	NA	TGTGCCAGCAGCTTGGCCAAACTGGGACAGACCAAGTCCTACGAGCAGTACTTC	CASSLAKLGQTKSYEQYF
TRBV7-2	TRBJ2-6	TRBD1	few	TGTGCCAGCAGCTTTAGGGACAGGGGGCGCCCCGGGGCCAACGTCCTGACTTTC	CASSFRDRGRPGANVLTF
TRBV2	TRBJ2-3	TRBD1	NA	TGTGCCAGCAGTGATTACAGGGGGCGCACGGATACGCAGTATTTT	CASSDYRGRTDTQYF
TRBV6-6	TRBJ1-2	TRBD1	NA	TGTGCCAGCAGTTACCAGGGGGTCTATGGCTACACCTTC	CASSYQGVYGYTF
TRBV4-3	TRBJ2-3	NA	NA	TGCGCCAGCAGCCAACAAAGGTCCAGGGCTGCGCAGTATTTT	CASSQQRSRAAQYF
TRBV20-1	TRBJ2-7	NA	NA	TGCAGTGCTAGCGGGGGCTACGAGCAGTACTTC	CSASGGYEQYF
TRBV28	TRBJ2-7	NA	NA	TGTGCCCACGGGCGACAGGCCTACGAGCAGTACTTC	CAHGRQAYEQYF
TRBV10-3	TRBJ2-7	NA	NA	TGTGCCATCAGTGCTAACGGGTACTCGCAGTACTTC	CAISANGYSQYF
TRBV7-9	TRBJ2-2	NA	NA	TGTGCCAGCAGCTTACAGGGGACCGGGGAGCTGTTTTTT	CASSLQGTGELFF
TRBV28	TRBJ2-1	NA	NA	TGTGCCAGCAGTTTATGGGCTAGCAAGAGTGAGCAGTTCTTC	CASSLWASKSEQFF
TRBV5-1	TRBJ1-2	NA	NA	TGCGCCGGCAGCGAACAAGCGGACTATGGCTACACCTTC	CAGSEQADYGYTF
TRBV28	TRBJ2-7	NA	NA	TGTGCCAGCAGCCTAATGTCAGGGAGGAGGCCCTACGAGCAGTACTTC	CASSLMSGRRPYEQYF
TRBV19	TRBJ1-1	TRBD1	NA	TGTGCCAGTAGCGAGACAGGGCTGGGCACTGAAGCTTTCTTT	CASSETGLGTEAFF
TRBV11-2	TRBJ2-7	TRBD1	NA	TGTGCCAGCAGCTTAGGGGACAGGTCCGCCTACGAGCAGTACTTC	CASSLGDRSAYEQYF
TRBV10-2	TRBJ1-5	NA	NA	TGCGCGGGGGGGGACTATAGCAATCAGCCCCAGCATTTT	CAGGDYSNQPQHF
TRBV10-3	TRBJ2-7	TRBD2	NA	TGTGCCATCAGTGATAGGTCTAGCGGGAGGGGGGAGCAGTACTTC	CAISDRSSGRGEQYF
TRBV7-9	TRBJ2-1	NA	NA	TGTGCCAGCAGCTTTTCACAGGGTTACAATGAGCAGTTCTTC	CASSFSQGYNEQFF
TRBV5-1	TRBJ2-5	NA	NA	TGCGCCAGCAGCTTGCAGGGAATGATTGGAGAGACCCAGTACTTC	CASSLQGMIGETQYF
TRBV5-5	TRBJ1-1	NA	NA	TGTGCCAGCCTACTTCGGGGGGGTACGGACACTGAAGCTTTCTTT	CASLLRGGTDTEAFF
TRBV9	TRBJ1-2	TRBD1	NA	TGTGCCAGCAGCGTAGGATTACAGGGGGACGGCTACACCTTC	CASSVGLQGDGYTF
TRBV7-6	TRBJ1-2	NA	NA	TGTGCCAGCAGCTTCGGGGGGGCGTATGGCTACACCTTC	CASSFGGAYGYTF
TRBV9	TRBJ2-3	NA	once	TGTGCCAGCAGCTTCCAGGTTTGGGACACCAACACAGATACGCAGTATTTT	CASSFQVWDTNTDTQYF
TRBV12-5	TRBJ1-1	NA	NA	TGTGCTAGTGGCCTGGACAGCTACACTGAAGCTTTCTTT	CASGLDSYTEAFF
TRBV5-5	TRBJ1-2	TRBD1	NA	TGTGCCAGCAGCCACGACGGACAGGGAGGCTACACCTTC	CASSHDGQGGYTF
TRBV12-5	TRBJ1-1	NA	NA	TGTGCTAGTGGCGGGAGGGATTGGGGTGGTGAAGCTTTCTTT	CASGGRDWGGEAFF
TRBV19	TRBJ1-5	NA	NA	TGTGCCAGTAGACTTGGGACACTCGATCAGTCCCAGCATTTT	CASRLGTLDQSQHF
TRBV27	TRBJ2-7	NA	NA	TGTGCCAGCAGTCCCACAGGGTTATTGGGCGAGCAGTACTTC	CASSPTGLLGEQYF
TRBV5-1	TRBJ2-5	NA	NA	TGCGCCAGCAGCTTGTACAATCTCCAAGAGACCCAGTACTTC	CASSLYNLQETQYF
TRBV7-8	TRBJ2-7	TRBD2	NA	TGTGCCAGCACCAGGACTAGCGGGAGTTTCTACGAGCAGTACTTC	CASTRTSGSFYEQYF